This TCR beta chain comes out of a study of CD8 T cells in ankylosing spondylitis. Study results and caveats: As reported, disease-linked clones showed significant enrichment in matched ankylosing spondylitis synovial fluid. Apparently characteristic of ankylosing spondylitis blood was a TCR beta motif (about 8 highly homologous variants).

This clonotype has a handful of counts. Antigen specificity is unknown. Preparation of TCR beta libraries was done by quantitative 5'-RACE with molecular barcodes. A single record per CDR3 protein comes from TCRdb applying MiXCR to the 5' RACE reads. The data hold about 500,000 distinct CDR3 sequences, with about an eighth observed a single time. The TCR sequence derives from a male donor with ankylosing spondylitis. Sequenced input: blood, either unsorted or a sorted T cell fraction (not recorded which).

The CDR3 bases are TGCAGTGCTAGACCCGCGGGGGTGAGTAGCGGGAGGCCCTACGAGCAGTACTTC. Its protein is CSARPAGVSSGRPYEQYF. This chain links TRBV20-1 with TRBJ2-7; 10 positions agree with TRBD2. The CDR3 consists of 18 residues. The germline gives CDR1 DFQATT, CDR2 SNEGSKA (reference sequence). The V gene end was trimmed by 2 bases and the J gene end by 2 bases; junction bases not matched to a gene: 15.